The 16 T cell receptor beta chains below come from one sample, sequenced in a study of identifying expanded T cells in peripheral blood. The protocol was immunoSEQ multiplex PCR, while the TCRdb copy is restricted to in-frame clones and leaves out a portion. The data show tens of thousands of clones, with about 88% seen just once and approximately 4.5% held by the top ten. Sequencing was carried out using blood. The receptors here all came from a person between 18 and 75 years old in good health.

This rearrangement joins TRBV11-3 to TRBJ1-3; D unclear. The CDR3 is 14 residues long. The V end lost 1 base, the J end lost 4 bases, and 8 bases lay between the germline ends. Germline CDR1 and CDR2: SGHNT and YENEEA. This chain's CDR3 is CASSLGGYGNTIYF. The CDR3 DNA reads TGTGCCAGCAGCTTAGGAGGGTACGGAAACACCATATATTTT.

This rearrangement joins TRBV2 to TRBJ1-4; 8 bases align to TRBD1. V lost 8 bases and J lost 7; bases outside the gene matches: 9. This CDR3 spans 14 amino acids. Germline-derived CDR1 and CDR2 are SNHLY and FYNNEI. CDR3 in DNA: TGTGCCAGCGACAGGGGTGCCGGGGTTGAAAAACTGTTTTTT. It yields the protein CASDRGAGVEKLFF.

The J gene is TRBJ2-1, the V gene TRBV15; perhaps TRBD1 as D (6 bases). The germline V and J ends were trimmed by 0 bases and 4 bases, with 16 bases remaining between them. CDR1 is LNHNV and CDR2 is YYDKDF in the germline V gene (reference sequence). There are 17 residues in the CDR3. CDR3 bases: TGTGCCACCAGCAGAGATTTAATGGGGGCCGGATACAATGAGCAGTTCTTC. Translating it yields CATSRDLMGAGYNEQFF.

The rearrangement links TRBV6-6 to TRBJ2-7, with a possible D match to TRBD2 (5 bases). V was trimmed by 0 bases and J by 3 bases, leaving 12 bases between them. This CDR3 spans 15 amino acids. Germline V gives CDR1 MNHNY, CDR2 SVGAGI (reference sequence). The CDR3 DNA reads TGTGCCAGCAGTTACTCCGACGGGGTTCACTACGAGCAGTACTTC. This sequence encodes CASSYSDGVHYEQYF.

The chain is built from TRBV2 and TRBJ1-4; TRBD1 matches at 7 bases. The germline V gene has CDR1 SNHLY and CDR2 FYNNEI. CDR3 length: 14 amino acids. The J segment lost 6 bases and the V segment lost 8 bases, leaving 9 bases of the junction unmatched. CDR3 DNA: TGTGCCAGCGGACAGGATAAGGGGCATGAAAAACTGTTTTTT. This translates into CASGQDKGHEKLFF.

The chain joins TRBV29-1 to TRBJ2-2; 11 bases align to TRBD1. Germline CDR1 is SQVTM and CDR2 is ANQGSEA. The CDR3 contains 15 residues. After removal of 5 bases from V and 4 bases from J, the junction contained 6 bases not matched to a gene. CDR3 loop: CSVTKDRGLTGELFF. Here the CDR3 DNA reads TGCAGCGTTACCAAGGACAGGGGGCTCACCGGGGAGCTGTTTTTT.

This clone was recorded once. The chain carries TRBV11-3 and TRBJ2-5, with D perhaps being TRBD1 or TRBD2 (6 bases each). The V end lost 3 bases, the J end lost 3 bases, and 17 bases lay between the germline ends. The germline V gene encodes CDR1 SGHNT and CDR2 YENEEA. The CDR3 runs to 16 residues. CDR3 protein: CASSFGGVGGEETQYF. CDR3 coding DNA: TGTGCCAGCAGCTTCGGGGGTGTTGGGGGCGAAGAGACCCAGTACTTC.

This clone is a singleton in its sample. V and J are TRBV7-3 and TRBJ1-2, with D possibly TRBD1 on 6 matching bases. The V gene lost 2 bases and the J gene lost 7 bases, with 11 bases spanning the gap. This CDR3 is built from 13 residues. CDR1 SGHTA and CDR2 FQGTGA come from the germline V gene. CDR3 coding DNA: TGTGCCAGCAGCTTACAACAGGGTGTTGGCTACACCTTC. Protein sequence: CASSLQQGVGYTF.

The genes are TRBV7-9 and TRBJ1-2, with a weak D call TRBD1 (5 bases). V dropped 5 bases and J dropped 5 bases, with 12 bases sitting between them. This CDR3 region has 13 residues. Germline-derived CDR1 and CDR2 are SEHNR and FQNEAQ (reference sequence). This CDR3 reads CASSPGTEYGYTF. For the CDR3, the DNA is TGTGCCAGCAGCCCTGGGACTGAGTATGGCTACACCTTC. The whole variable domain, filled in from reference TRBV7-9 and TRBJ1-2, reads DTGVSQNPRHKITKRGQNVTFRCDPISEHNRLYWYRQTLGQGPEFLTYFQNEAQLEKSRLLSDRFSAERPKGSFSTLEIQRTEQGDSAMYLCASSPGTEYGYTFGSGTRLTVV.

This clone has just a few counts. Here the CDR3 reads CASSQVMTRGTGDEQYF. CDR3 nucleotide sequence: TGCGCCAGCAGCCAAGTGATGACCCGCGGGACAGGGGACGAGCAGTACTTC. The chain recombines TRBV4-1 with TRBJ2-7; 10 bases match TRBD1. This CDR3 is 17 amino acids long. Per the germline V gene, CDR1 is MGHRA and CDR2 is YSYEKL. With V trimmed by 1 base and J by 5 bases, 11 bases remained unmatched.

This rearrangement joins TRBV7-2 to TRBJ1-5, with a tentative D call TRBD1 (6 bases). The V and J ends lost 5 bases and 0 bases respectively, with 14 bases between them. CDR1 SGHTA and CDR2 FQGNSA come from the germline V gene. This CDR3 contains 16 residues. CDR3 bases: TGTGCCAGCAGCCCCTTCGACAGGTATAGCAATCAGCCCCAGCATTTT. It yields the protein CASSPFDRYSNQPQHF.

The V gene is TRBV5-1, the J gene TRBJ2-5; possible D gene TRBD1, 6 bases. Trimming left V 0 bases short and J 3 bases short, with 9 bases between. There are 14 residues in the CDR3. CDR1 is SGHRS and CDR2 is YFSETQ in the germline V gene. This CDR3 reads CASSLASGEETQYF. CDR3 sequence (DNA): TGCGCCAGCAGCTTGGCCTCAGGGGAAGAGACCCAGTACTTC. Filled out from reference TRBV5-1 and TRBJ2-5, the complete variable domain reads KAGVTQTPRYLIKTRGQQVTLSCSPISGHRSVSWYQQTPGQGLQFLFEYFSETQRNKGNFPGRFSGRQFSNSRSEMNVSTLELGDSALYLCASSLASGEETQYFGPGTRLLVL.

The CDR3 nucleotides are TGTGCCAGCAGATTCCGGTACGGGGGGAACACTGAAGCTTTCTTT. It yields the protein CASRFRYGGNTEAFF. The chain is built from TRBV5-8 and TRBJ1-1; possibly TRBD1 for D (5 bases). The CDR3 covers 15 residues. V lost 5 bases and J 1 base, leaving 15 bases between the germline ends. From germline, CDR1 is SGHTS and CDR2 YDEGEE.

This clone came up a few times. The V and J genes are TRBV5-1 and TRBJ1-2; no clear D gene. Germline V gene lookup returns CDR1 SGHRS and CDR2 YFSETQ. CDR3 length: 19 residues. V was trimmed by 0 bases and J by 0 bases, leaving 21 bases between them. The CDR3 nucleotides are TGCGCCAGCAGCTTGGCGTCATCGGGTAGTTACGGGTCTAACTATGGCTACACCTTC. Translating it yields CASSLASSGSYGSNYGYTF.

V usage is TRBV5-6 and J usage is TRBJ2-7; a possible D gene is TRBD1 (6 bases). The CDR3 is 16 residues long. Germline V gene data show CDR1 as SGHDT and CDR2 as YYEEEE. Trimming pared 4 bases from V and 5 bases from J, leaving 22 bases between. The CDR3 loop is CASSQIARGPWHEQYF. The CDR3 nucleotides are TGTGCCAGCAGCCAAATAGCCAGGGGTCCTTGGCACGAGCAGTACTTC. Together with reference TRBV5-6 and TRBJ2-7, the CDR3 gives the full variable domain: DAGVTQSPTHLIKTRGQQVTLRCSPKSGHDTVSWYQQALGQGPQFIFQYYEEEERQRGNFPDRFSGHQFPNYSSELNVNALLLGDSALYLCASSQIARGPWHEQYFGPGTRLTVT.

The chain links TRBV29-1 to TRBJ1-1; D uncertain. CDR1 and CDR2 from the germline V gene are SQVTM and ANQGSEA. CDR3 length equals 13 residues. The ends were cut back, 7 bases at V and 0 bases at J, with 12 bases in the middle. The CDR3: CSARAGLNTEAFF. DNA for the CDR3: TGCAGCGCCCGAGCAGGATTGAACACTGAAGCTTTCTTT.